Listed below are T cell receptor beta chains from one sample, sequenced in a study of T cells in Graves' hyperthyroidism and ophthalmopathy. Each CDR3 protein is one row after TCRdb ran MiXCR on the multiplex PCR reads. The sample has under 600,000 distinct CDR3 sequences, around 16% seen once. The sample was blood. These receptors all stem from a woman in her thirties or forties with Graves' ophthalmopathy. Both conserved end residues are part of each CDR3. A D gene is named only where the DNA matches it firmly.

d_call,v_call,cdr3_aa
NA,TRBV12-3/TRBV12-4,CASTPWDLRTDTQYF
NA,TRBV18,CASSPLPDRPPAHF
NA,TRBV5-1,CASSLEYGRTEAFF
NA,TRBV20-1,CSARGLEAFF
TRBD1,TRBV5-6,CASSLAVGQGPYGYTF
NA,TRBV12-5,CASGLRGALSYNEQFF
NA,TRBV3-1,CASSSQGADTQYF
NA,TRBV6-1,CASSEVQSGHKVHEQFF
NA,TRBV5-1,CASSFSSSGPWVIQYF
NA,TRBV20-1,CSARVQGPSTDTQYF
NA,TRBV12-3/TRBV12-4,CASSPYGASSYEQYF
TRBD2,TRBV30,CAWSQAGDYYEQFF
NA,TRBV2,CASRRAQDTEAFF
NA,TRBV2,CASSEGKNTGELFF
TRBD1,TRBV28,CASSFPYTGAITDTQYF
TRBD1,TRBV7-8,CASSPPGRTGNF
TRBD1,TRBV20-1,CSARYTGGGGYTEAFF
NA,TRBV7-2,CASSLGGVASTDTQYF
NA,TRBV28,CAILAGANYGYTF
TRBD2,TRBV10-3,CAISGPRLAGATSYEQYF
NA,TRBV3-1,CASSPRQFYGYTF
TRBD2,TRBV20-1,CSARDAVAGGDTQYF
NA,TRBV11-2,CASSLGEPYEQYF
NA,TRBV30,CAWSVGTVEAFF
NA,TRBV5-4,CASSGPLPPGEAFF
NA,TRBV5-4,CASSLSLPSPYNEQFF
TRBD1,TRBV28,CASMGQGPSYEQYF
NA,TRBV2,CASSELRGNQPQHF
NA,TRBV6-1,CASSSRSSYNSPLHF
TRBD2,TRBV2,CASSENGGLATDTQYF
NA,TRBV27,CASREGPGYNSPLHF
NA,TRBV10-3,CAISDRDTNSPLHF
NA,TRBV6-4,CASSDRGDGSPLHF
NA,TRBV4-1,CASSQDMGIGQSSYNEQFF
NA,TRBV12-3/TRBV12-4,CASSSRQVSSYEQYF
NA,TRBV2,CASSEEIVYEQYF
NA,TRBV5-1,CASSYSEWGNEQFF
NA,TRBV2,CASRTDVGGPQEQYF
NA,TRBV6-5,CASSYSMGAITEAFF
NA,TRBV2,CASSEAGGTFTDTQYF
NA,TRBV27,CASSLGMSSYEQYF
NA,TRBV6-2/TRBV6-3,CASSYSIYTNTEAFF
NA,TRBV3-1,CASSPREGSYGYTF
TRBD2,TRBV5-1,CASRGGQREVSWDEQFF
TRBD2,TRBV2,CASSEAKLAGGTTDTQYF